Each of the 30 T cell receptor beta chains below was sequenced from the same sample in a study of blood T cell repertoires in COVID-19 (dated by TCRdb to 2019 to 2021). The library was made by the immunoSEQ multiplex PCR assay. What TCRdb holds here is the immuneACCESS table cut down to in-frame rearrangements. Part of the clones is not present; checked against another copy, under half of the missing clones reflect an unresolved V gene, and the others are unexplained. Present in this sample are over 150,000 clones, approximately 84% of which were seen just once. 6% to 8% of the sample is held by the ten biggest clonotypes. Sequencing input: peripheral blood. All receptors come from a human donor with acute or convalescent COVID-19. The donor label of this sample is uncertain.

V is TRBV10-3 and J is TRBJ1-5; no firm D call. The CDR3 sequence is 14 residues long. Trimming cost V 3 bases and J 4 bases, with 10 bases left between them. In germline, CDR1 is ENHRY, CDR2 SYGVKD. CDR3 region: CAISDGRGNQPQHF. The CDR3 nucleotides are TGTGCCATCAGTGACGGACGAGGGAATCAGCCCCAGCATTTT.

V is TRBV21-1 and J is TRBJ2-1; the table's D call, TRBD1, was not checked against the DNA. TRBV21-1 is classified as a pseudogene. The CDR3 covers 19 residues. The CDR3 region has the DNA TGTGCCAGCAGCAATGGAACGGTAATTCGACAGGGGGAGGGCAATGAGCAGTTCTTC. Amino acid sequence: CASSNGTVIRQGEGNEQFF.

Concerning this clone itself: The junction shows a germline mismatch at one end, possibly a read error. The chain joins TRBV28 to TRBJ2-7; tentative D call: TRBD2 (6 bases). Germline CDR1 and CDR2: MDHEN and SYDVKM. The length of the CDR3 is 11 residues. The CDR3 region is CASSSGTFYFF. The CDR3 DNA is TGTGCCAGCAGTTCTGGGACTTTTTATTTCTTC.

The chain recombines TRBV5-6 with TRBJ1-4; 7 positions match TRBD1. The CDR3 extends over 14 amino acids. Germline V gene data show CDR1 as SGHDT and CDR2 as YYEEEE. V lost 4 bases, J lost 8 bases, and 8 bases stayed unmatched. The CDR3: CASSRDRAGEKLFF. The DNA for the CDR3 is TGTGCCAGCAGCCGTGACAGGGCGGGCGAAAAACTGTTTTTT.

The chain uses TRBV29-1 and TRBJ2-2; a weak D match, TRBD1 (5 bases). The CDR3 sequence is 15 residues long. V dropped 6 bases and J dropped 4 bases, with 18 bases sitting between them. Germline V lookup: CDR1 SQVTM, CDR2 ANQGSEA. CDR3 amino acids: CSVRRQGASTGELFF. CDR3 coding DNA: TGCAGCGTCCGCAGGCAGGGTGCGAGCACCGGGGAGCTGTTTTTT.

The chain employs TRBV2 and TRBJ1-3, with TRBD1 identical over 7 bases. The CDR3 covers 13 residues. J gave up 7 bases and V 4 bases, and 4 bases lay outside the gene matches. The germline V gene encodes CDR1 SNHLY and CDR2 FYNNEI. This CDR3 reads CASSGQGWNTIYF. CDR3 nucleotides: TGTGCCAGCAGTGGACAGGGATGGAACACCATATATTTT.

J is TRBJ2-7 and V is TRBV27, with 9 bases matching TRBD1. Trimming at V came to 3 bases and at J to 3 bases, leaving 6 bases not matched to a gene. The germline V gene encodes CDR1 MNHEY and CDR2 SMNVEV (reference sequence). The CDR3 is 15 residues long. CDR3 in DNA: TGTGCCAGCAGTTTGGGACAGGGAGGTCACTACGAGCAGTACTTC. Translating gives CASSLGQGGHYEQYF.

V and J are TRBV24-1 and TRBJ2-1; 9 bases align to TRBD2. Germline V gene lookup returns CDR1 KGHDR and CDR2 SFDVKD. Trimming took 1 base from V and 8 from J; bases not matched to a gene: 5. The CDR3 is 15 residues long. CDR3 loop: CATSDFIAGVDEQFF. Here the CDR3 DNA reads TGTGCCACCAGTGATTTCATAGCGGGAGTAGATGAGCAGTTCTTC.

DNA for the CDR3: TGTGCCAGCAGTTCCCTCGGCTATGGCTACACCTTC. This sequence encodes CASSSLGYGYTF. The V call is TRBV12-3 or TRBV12-4, the J call TRBJ1-2; D not certain. V lost 4 bases, J lost 4 bases, and 7 bases lay in between. This CDR3 is built from 12 residues.

This clone was picked up a small number of times. The same CDR3 also results from other DNA sequences found in this sample. The rearrangement links TRBV29-1 to TRBJ2-2, with D unclear. This CDR3 is built from 14 residues. CDR1 is SQVTM, CDR2 ANQGSEA, per germline. Trimming took off 1 base at V and 4 bases at J, with 10 bases between the two ends. CDR3 bases: TGCAGCGTTGAAGTTACCAGATCCACCGGGGAGCTGTTTTTT. Amino acid sequence: CSVEVTRSTGELFF.

In DNA, the CDR3 is TGTGCCAGCAGCCAATCGACTAGCGGGAGTGATGAGCAGTTCTTC. Translated, it gives CASSQSTSGSDEQFF. The gene calls are TRBV16 and TRBJ2-1, with TRBD2 identical over 12 bases. Germline CDR1 is KGHSY and CDR2 is FQNENV. CDR3 length: 15 residues. V lost 0 bases, J lost 8 bases, and 2 bases stayed unmatched.

The chain links TRBV18 to TRBJ1-1; 7 nucleotides align to TRBD1. Trimming removed 6 bases from V and 4 bases from J; junction bases left unmatched: 11. This CDR3 is 15 amino acids long. Germline lookup yields CDR1 KGHSH and CDR2 LQKENI. The CDR3 sequence: CASSPIQGTGTEAFF. CDR3 sequence (DNA): TGTGCCAGCTCGCCTATACAGGGGACGGGCACTGAAGCTTTCTTT.

V and J are TRBV12-5 and TRBJ2-7; 8 bases match TRBD2. V trimming: 2 bases; J trimming: 5 bases; junction bases outside the gene matches: 5. The CDR3 spans 14 residues. From germline, CDR1 is LGHNT and CDR2 FRNRAP. The CDR3 nucleotides are TGTGCTAGTGGTTTGACGGGAGGGAGGGACGAGCAGTACTTC. As protein: CASGLTGGRDEQYF.

The chain uses TRBV18 and TRBJ2-5; 8 bases fit TRBD1. Looked up from germline, CDR1 is KGHSH and CDR2 is LQKENI. The CDR3 consists of 13 residues. V was clipped by 5 bases and J by 4 bases; unmatched bases: 3. The CDR3: CASSVGTGETQYF. In DNA, the CDR3 is TGTGCCAGCTCAGTAGGGACAGGAGAGACCCAGTACTTC.

The chain has TRBV19 and TRBJ2-3, with TRBD2 matching over 10 bases. The CDR3 is made up of 15 amino acids. The V and J ends lost 5 bases and 5 bases, in that order; junction bases with no gene match: 7. Germline CDR1 and CDR2: LNHDA and SQIVND (reference sequence). As DNA, the CDR3 is TGTGCCAGTAGTCTGGGACTAGCGTTGGGAGATACGCAGTATTTT. This codes for CASSLGLALGDTQYF.

The rearrangement links TRBV5-1 to TRBJ1-6; 12 bases are a match to TRBD1. Germline trimming cut 4 bases from V and 9 bases from J; bases unmatched to any gene: 8. The CDR3 runs to 16 residues. Germline CDR1 reads SGHRS; CDR2 reads YFSETQ. The CDR3 reads CASSPTGQGASSPLHF. Here the CDR3 DNA reads TGCGCCAGCAGCCCGACGGGACAGGGGGCCAGTTCACCCCTCCACTTT.

The chain has TRBV5-1 and TRBJ2-1; TRBD2 aligns across 12 bases. The trim removed 6 bases at V and 8 bases at J, leaving 12 bases unmatched. The CDR3 runs 16 residues. In germline, CDR1 is SGHRS, CDR2 YFSETQ. The DNA for the CDR3 is TGCGCCAGCACTCTGTTCCCGGGACTAGCGGGCGATGAGCAGTTCTTC. Translated, it gives CASTLFPGLAGDEQFF.

This sequence joins TRBV27 and TRBJ1-4, with a weak D call TRBD1 (6 bases). V lost 5 bases, J lost 4 bases, and 14 bases lay in between. CDR1 MNHEY and CDR2 SMNVEV come from the germline V gene (reference sequence). The CDR3 extends over 15 amino acids. The CDR3 DNA follows: TGTGCCAGCAGTCCCTCGGGACAACTTAATGAAAAACTGTTTTTT. This encodes CASSPSGQLNEKLFF.

J is TRBJ1-6 and V is TRBV6-5; weak D call: TRBD1 (5 bases). The CDR3 is made up of 14 amino acids. Germline CDR1 MNHEY, CDR2 SVGAGI. Trimming took off 6 bases at V and 7 bases at J, with 13 bases between the two ends. The CDR3 here is CASSLGGPNSPLHF. The DNA for the CDR3 is TGTGCCAGCAGCCTCGGGGGACCCAATTCACCCCTCCACTTT.

The V gene is TRBV5-4, the J gene TRBJ2-3, with D uncertain. Germline V gene lookup returns CDR1 SGHNT and CDR2 YYREEE (reference sequence). The ends were cut back, 4 bases at V and 2 bases at J, with 14 bases in the middle. The CDR3 has 15 residues. The CDR3 protein is CASSLNWANTDTQYF. In DNA, the CDR3 is TGTGCCAGCAGCCTCAACTGGGCGAACACAGATACGCAGTATTTT.

V and J are TRBV5-1 and TRBJ2-5; no reliable D call. Looked up from germline, CDR1 is SGHRS and CDR2 is YFSETQ. The V and J ends lost 0 bases and 2 bases respectively, with 5 bases between them. This CDR3 spans 13 amino acids. The CDR3 protein is CASSLDPQETQYF. CDR3 sequence (DNA): TGCGCCAGCAGCTTGGATCCTCAAGAGACCCAGTACTTC.

For the CDR3, the DNA is TGTGCCAGCAGGTCTCGGGGAGGGTATGAGCAGTTCTTC. It encodes CASRSRGGYEQFF. The gene calls are TRBV12-3 or TRBV12-4 and TRBJ2-1; TRBD2 matches 7 bases. Trimming cost V 6 bases and J 8 bases; bases outside gene matches: 7. CDR3 length: 13 amino acids.

J is TRBJ2-7 and V is TRBV6-2 or TRBV6-3; TRBD2 matches at 7 bases. Germline CDR1 is MNHEY and CDR2 is SVGEGT. V shed 2 bases and J 9 bases; nucleotides not matched to a gene: 4. The CDR3 is made up of 12 amino acids. Here the CDR3 reads CASSYARERQYF. CDR3 bases: TGTGCCAGCAGTTACGCGCGGGAGAGGCAGTACTTC.

The chain links TRBV19 to TRBJ2-5; 11 bases align to TRBD1. The length of the CDR3 is 15 residues. Germline V gene data show CDR1 as LNHDA and CDR2 as SQIVND (reference sequence). Germline trimming cut 4 bases from V and 1 base from J; bases unmatched to any gene: 2. Here the CDR3 reads CASSRDRGGQETQYF. The CDR3 DNA reads as TGTGCCAGTAGTAGGGACAGGGGGGGCCAAGAGACCCAGTACTTC.

This clone was detected once. Because the CDR3 is missing its conserved closing phenylalanine or tryptophan, this is likely a read error. The DNA is left out, because the CDR3 cannot be placed on it with certainty; the CDR3 is given as TCRdb lists it. The chain uses TRBV29-1 and TRBJ2-7; the tabulated D call, TRBD2, remains unverified against the DNA. The CDR3 region is 11 residues in length, termini included. Germline V gene data show CDR1 as SQVTM and CDR2 as ANQGSEA. The CDR3 loop reads CSVSRLAGGYI.

V usage is TRBV7-2 and J usage is TRBJ2-2; a possible D gene is TRBD1 (6 bases). Trimming cost V 7 bases and J 0 bases, with 18 bases left between them. CDR1 and CDR2 from the germline V gene are SGHTA and FQGNSA. The CDR3 extends over 17 amino acids. Here the CDR3 DNA reads TGTGCCAGCACCCTTCGATTGACAGGCTCGAACACCGGGGAGCTGTTTTTT. It codes for CASTLRLTGSNTGELFF. Complete variable domain (other parts from reference TRBV7-2 and TRBJ2-2): GAGVSQSPSNKVTEKGKDVELRCDPISGHTALYWYRQSLGQGLEFLIYFQGNSAPDKSGLPSDRFSAERTGGSVSTLTIQRTQQEDSAVYLCASTLRLTGSNTGELFFGEGSRLTVL.

The chain carries TRBV18 and TRBJ1-5, with a possible D match to TRBD1 (6 bases). CDR1 is KGHSH and CDR2 is LQKENI in the germline V gene. The CDR3 loop spans 13 amino acids. V was shortened by 6 bases and J by 7 bases, with 13 bases between the two germline ends. The CDR3 sequence is CASSGGVEQPQHF. The CDR3 DNA reads as TGTGCCAGCTCTGGGGGCGTGGAACAGCCCCAGCATTTT.

This clone has a single count. The chain carries TRBV11-1 and TRBJ2-2, with D possibly matching TRBD2 (6 bases). The CDR3 contains 15 residues. In germline, CDR1 is SGHAT, CDR2 FQDESV (reference sequence). Between the trimmed V and J ends, which lost 4 bases and 5 bases, there was a span of 14 bases. Written as DNA, the CDR3 is TGTGCCAGCAGCTCCAACGTGCGGGGAACCGGGGAGCTGTTTTTT. This translates into CASSSNVRGTGELFF.

CDR3 in DNA: TGTGCCAGCAGCCCAGGGACAGGGGCTCAGCCCCAGCATTTT. It is translated as CASSPGTGAQPQHF. The J gene is TRBJ1-5, the V gene TRBV7-9; 10 positions agree with TRBD1. CDR1 is SEHNR, CDR2 FQNEAQ, per germline (reference sequence). The CDR3 totals 14 residues. J lost 6 bases, V lost 5 bases, and 4 bases had no gene match.

In its sample, this clone was seen a few times. The CDR3 DNA sequence: TGTGCCAGCAGTTTAGGGAGCGGGTGGGTTCAGTACTTC. Its translation: CASSLGSGWVQYF. This chain connects TRBV28 to TRBJ2-4; perhaps TRBD2 as D (6 bases). Germline CDR1 is MDHEN and CDR2 is SYDVKM. Trimming took off 2 bases at V and 11 bases at J, with 13 bases between the two ends. CDR3 size: 13 residues.